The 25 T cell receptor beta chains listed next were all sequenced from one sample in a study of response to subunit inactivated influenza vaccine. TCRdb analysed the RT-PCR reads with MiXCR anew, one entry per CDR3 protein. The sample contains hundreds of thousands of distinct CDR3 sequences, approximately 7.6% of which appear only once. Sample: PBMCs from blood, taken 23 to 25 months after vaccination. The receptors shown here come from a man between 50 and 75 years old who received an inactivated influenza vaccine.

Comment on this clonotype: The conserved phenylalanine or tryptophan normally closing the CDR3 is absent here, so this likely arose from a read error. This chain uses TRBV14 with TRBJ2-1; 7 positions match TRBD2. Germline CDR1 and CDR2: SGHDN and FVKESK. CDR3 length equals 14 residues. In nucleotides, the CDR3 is TGTGCCGGCAGCCAAGCGGGGCCCTACAATGAGCAGTTCTGC. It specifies CAGSQAGPYNEQFC.

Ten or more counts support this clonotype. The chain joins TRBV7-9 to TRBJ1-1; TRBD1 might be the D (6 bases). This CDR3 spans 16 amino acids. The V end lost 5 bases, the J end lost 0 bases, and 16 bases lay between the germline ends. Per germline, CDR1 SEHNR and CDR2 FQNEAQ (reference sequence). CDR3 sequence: CASSPNPGALNTEAFF. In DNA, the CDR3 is TGTGCCAGCAGCCCCAATCCAGGGGCCCTGAACACTGAAGCTTTCTTT.

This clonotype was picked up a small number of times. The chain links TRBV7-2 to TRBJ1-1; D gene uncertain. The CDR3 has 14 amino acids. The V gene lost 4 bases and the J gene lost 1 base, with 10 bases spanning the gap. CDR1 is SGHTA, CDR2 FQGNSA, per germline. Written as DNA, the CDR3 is TGTGCCAGCAGCTGGACCGACGAGAACACTGAAGCTTTCTTT. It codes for CASSWTDENTEAFF.

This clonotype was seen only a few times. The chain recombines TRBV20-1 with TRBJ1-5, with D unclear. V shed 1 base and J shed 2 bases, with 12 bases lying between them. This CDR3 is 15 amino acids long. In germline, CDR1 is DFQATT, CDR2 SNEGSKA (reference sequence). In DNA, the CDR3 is TGCAGTGCTAGAGGATCCCCATTTGGCAATCAGCCCCAGCATTTT. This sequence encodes CSARGSPFGNQPQHF.

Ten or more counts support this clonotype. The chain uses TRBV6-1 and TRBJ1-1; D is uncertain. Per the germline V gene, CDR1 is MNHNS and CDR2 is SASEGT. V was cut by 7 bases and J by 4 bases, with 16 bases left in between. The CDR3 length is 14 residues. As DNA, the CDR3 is TGTGCCAGCAATATGGACTTCGGCGGCACTGAAGCTTTCTTT. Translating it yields CASNMDFGGTEAFF.

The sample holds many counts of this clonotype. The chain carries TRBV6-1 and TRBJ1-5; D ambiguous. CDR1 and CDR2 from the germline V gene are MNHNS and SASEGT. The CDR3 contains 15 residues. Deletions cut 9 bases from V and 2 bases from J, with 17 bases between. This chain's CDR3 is CASPLPGNGNQPQHF. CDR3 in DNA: TGTGCCAGTCCTCTCCCGGGAAATGGCAATCAGCCCCAGCATTTT.

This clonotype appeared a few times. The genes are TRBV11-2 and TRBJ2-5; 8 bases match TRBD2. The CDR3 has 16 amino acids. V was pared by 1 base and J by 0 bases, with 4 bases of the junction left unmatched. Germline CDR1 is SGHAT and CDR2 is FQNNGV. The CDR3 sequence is CASSLGSGGYQETQYF. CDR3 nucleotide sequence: TGTGCCAGCAGCTTAGGGAGCGGGGGCTACCAAGAGACCCAGTACTTC.

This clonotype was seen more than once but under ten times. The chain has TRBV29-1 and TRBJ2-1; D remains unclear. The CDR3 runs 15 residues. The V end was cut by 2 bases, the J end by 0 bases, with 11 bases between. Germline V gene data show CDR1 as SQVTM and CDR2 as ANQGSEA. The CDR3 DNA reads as TGCAGCGTTGAATACCAGAAAAGCTCCTACAATGAGCAGTTCTTC. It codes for CSVEYQKSSYNEQFF.

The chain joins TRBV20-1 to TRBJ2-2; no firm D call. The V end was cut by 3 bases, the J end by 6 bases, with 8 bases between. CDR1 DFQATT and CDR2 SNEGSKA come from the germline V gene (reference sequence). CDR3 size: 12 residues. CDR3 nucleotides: TGCAGTGCTAGTAGCCCCCCCGGGGAGCTGTTTTTT. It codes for CSASSPPGELFF.

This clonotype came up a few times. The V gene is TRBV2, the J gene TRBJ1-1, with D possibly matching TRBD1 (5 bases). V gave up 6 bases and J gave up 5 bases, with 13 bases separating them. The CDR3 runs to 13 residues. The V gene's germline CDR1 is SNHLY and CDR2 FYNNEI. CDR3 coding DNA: TGTGCCAGCAGACAGGAGGTTGGAACTGAAGCTTTCTTT. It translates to CASRQEVGTEAFF.

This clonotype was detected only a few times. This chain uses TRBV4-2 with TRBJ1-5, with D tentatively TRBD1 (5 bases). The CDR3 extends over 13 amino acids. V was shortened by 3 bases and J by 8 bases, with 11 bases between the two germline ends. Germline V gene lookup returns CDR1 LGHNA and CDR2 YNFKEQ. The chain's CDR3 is CASSQTVSKPQHF. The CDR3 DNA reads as TGTGCCAGCAGCCAGACAGTTTCGAAGCCCCAGCATTTT.

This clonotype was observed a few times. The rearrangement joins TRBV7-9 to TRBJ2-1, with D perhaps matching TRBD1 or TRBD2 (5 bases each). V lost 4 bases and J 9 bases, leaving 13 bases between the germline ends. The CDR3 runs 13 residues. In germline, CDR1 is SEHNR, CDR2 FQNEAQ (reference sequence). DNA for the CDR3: TGTGCCAGCAGCTCCGGGGCCTGGAGTGAGCAGTTCTTC. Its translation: CASSSGAWSEQFF.

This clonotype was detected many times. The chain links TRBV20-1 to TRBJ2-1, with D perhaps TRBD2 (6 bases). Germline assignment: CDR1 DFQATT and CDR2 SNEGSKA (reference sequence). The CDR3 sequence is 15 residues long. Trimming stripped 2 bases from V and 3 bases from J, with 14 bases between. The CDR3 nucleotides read TGCAGTGCTAGAAGGGGTGGGAGGTACTACAATGAGCAGTTCTTC. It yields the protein CSARRGGRYYNEQFF.

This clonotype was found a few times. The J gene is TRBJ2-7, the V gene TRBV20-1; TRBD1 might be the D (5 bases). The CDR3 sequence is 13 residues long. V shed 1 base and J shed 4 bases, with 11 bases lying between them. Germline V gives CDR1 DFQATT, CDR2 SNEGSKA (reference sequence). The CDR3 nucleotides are TGCAGTGCTAGAGCGGCGTCAGGGTACGAGCAGTACTTC. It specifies CSARAASGYEQYF.

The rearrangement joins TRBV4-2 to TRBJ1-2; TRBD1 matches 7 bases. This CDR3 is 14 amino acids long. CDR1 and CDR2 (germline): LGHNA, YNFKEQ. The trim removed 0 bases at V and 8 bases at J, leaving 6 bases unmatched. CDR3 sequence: CASSQEQGGVGYTF. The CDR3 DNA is TGTGCCAGCAGCCAAGAGCAGGGGGGAGTCGGCTACACCTTC.

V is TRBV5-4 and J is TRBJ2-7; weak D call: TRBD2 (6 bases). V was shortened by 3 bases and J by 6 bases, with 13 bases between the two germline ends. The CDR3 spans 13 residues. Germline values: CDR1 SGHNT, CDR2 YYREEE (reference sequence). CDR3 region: CASSWRGESEQYF. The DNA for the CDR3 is TGTGCCAGCAGCTGGAGGGGTGAAAGCGAGCAGTACTTC.

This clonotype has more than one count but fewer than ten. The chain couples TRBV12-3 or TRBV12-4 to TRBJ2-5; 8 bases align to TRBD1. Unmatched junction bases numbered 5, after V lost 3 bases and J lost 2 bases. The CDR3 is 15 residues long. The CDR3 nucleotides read TGTGCCAGCAGTTTTAGGGGGACAGGACAAGAGACCCAGTACTTC. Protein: CASSFRGTGQETQYF.

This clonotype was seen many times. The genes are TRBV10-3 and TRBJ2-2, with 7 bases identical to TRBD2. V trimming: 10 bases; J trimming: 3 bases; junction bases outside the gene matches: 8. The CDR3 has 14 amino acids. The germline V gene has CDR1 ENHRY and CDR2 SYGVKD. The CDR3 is CATKRGLDTGELFF. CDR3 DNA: TGTGCCACAAAGCGGGGCCTCGACACCGGGGAGCTGTTTTTT.

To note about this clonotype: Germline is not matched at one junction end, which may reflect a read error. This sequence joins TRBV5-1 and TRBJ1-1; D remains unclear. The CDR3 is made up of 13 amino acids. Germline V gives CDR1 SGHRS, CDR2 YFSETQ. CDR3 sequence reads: CASRLEDGVEAFF. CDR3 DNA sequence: TGCGCCAGCAGATTGGAGGACGGAGTTGAAGCTTTCTTT. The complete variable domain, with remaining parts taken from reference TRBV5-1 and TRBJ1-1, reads KAGVTQTPRYLIKTRGQQVTLSCSPISGHRSVSWYQQTPGQGLQFLFEYFSETQRNKGNFPGRFSGRQFSNSRSEMNVSTLELGDSALYLCASRLEDGVEAFFGQGTRLTVV.

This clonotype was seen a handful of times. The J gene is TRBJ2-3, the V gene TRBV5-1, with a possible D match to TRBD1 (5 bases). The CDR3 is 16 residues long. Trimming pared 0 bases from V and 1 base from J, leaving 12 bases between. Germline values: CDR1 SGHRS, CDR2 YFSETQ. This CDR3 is CASSLGQGIGTDTQYF. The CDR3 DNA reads TGCGCCAGCAGCTTGGGTCAGGGTATTGGCACAGATACGCAGTATTTT.

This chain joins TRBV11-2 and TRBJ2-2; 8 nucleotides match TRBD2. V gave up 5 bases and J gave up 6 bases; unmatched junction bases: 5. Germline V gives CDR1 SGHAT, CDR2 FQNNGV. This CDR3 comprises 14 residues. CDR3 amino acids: CASSPPGGPGELFF. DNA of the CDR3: TGTGCCAGCAGCCCACCGGGGGGGCCCGGGGAGCTGTTTTTT.

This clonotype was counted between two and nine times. CDR3 sequence: CSAKDGNQPQHF. The CDR3 DNA is TGCAGCGCAAAGGACGGAAATCAGCCCCAGCATTTT. The chain combines TRBV29-1 with TRBJ1-5; no clear D gene. The CDR3 loop spans 12 amino acids. Looked up from germline, CDR1 is SQVTM and CDR2 is ANQGSEA. V lost 7 bases, J lost 4 bases, and 11 bases lay in between.

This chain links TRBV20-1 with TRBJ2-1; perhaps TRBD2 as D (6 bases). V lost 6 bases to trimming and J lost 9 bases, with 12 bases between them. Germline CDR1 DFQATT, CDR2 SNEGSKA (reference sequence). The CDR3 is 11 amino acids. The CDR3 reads CSATGGFEQFF. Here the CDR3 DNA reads TGCAGTGCCACCGGAGGGTTTGAGCAGTTCTTC.

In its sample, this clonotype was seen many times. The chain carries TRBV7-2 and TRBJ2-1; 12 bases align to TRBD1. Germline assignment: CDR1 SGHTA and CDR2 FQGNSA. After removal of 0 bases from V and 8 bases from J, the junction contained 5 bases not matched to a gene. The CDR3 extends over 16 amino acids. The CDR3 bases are TGTGCCAGCAGCTTAGCGCCGGGACAGGGGGCCGATGAGCAGTTCTTC. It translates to CASSLAPGQGADEQFF.

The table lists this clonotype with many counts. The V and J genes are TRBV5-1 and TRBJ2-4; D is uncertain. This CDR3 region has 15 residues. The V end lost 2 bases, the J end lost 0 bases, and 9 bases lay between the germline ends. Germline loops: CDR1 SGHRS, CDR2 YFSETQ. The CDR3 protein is CASSFGDLAKNIQYF. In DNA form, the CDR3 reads TGCGCCAGCAGCTTCGGTGATCTAGCCAAAAACATTCAGTACTTC.